The source of this T cell receptor beta chain is a study of T cells in Graves' hyperthyroidism and ophthalmopathy. Study conclusions and caveats: Also found in blood were most expanded thyroid clonotypes above 0.001.

RNA transcripts provided the source from which TCR beta CDR3 regions were amplified. The HTBI primer set drove a first-round RT-PCR of the TCR CDR3. TCRdb fed the multiplex PCR reads into MiXCR, producing one record per CDR3 protein. The table records about 590,000 distinct CDR3 sequences, 13% to 15% of them present only once. This clonotype was recorded at least ten times. The target antigen is unknown. The CDR3 runs to 13 residues. With V trimmed by 5 bases and J by 1 base, 5 bases remained unmatched. Germline V gene data show CDR1 as DFQATT and CDR2 as SNEGSKA (reference sequence). The V and J genes are TRBV20-1 and TRBJ2-7, with 7 bases that match TRBD1. This receptor was obtained from a woman aged 18-30 years with Graves' ophthalmopathy. Material: blood. This CDR3 is CSAEDRLSYEQYF. DNA of the CDR3: TGCAGTGCTGAGGACAGGCTTTCCTACGAGCAGTACTTC.